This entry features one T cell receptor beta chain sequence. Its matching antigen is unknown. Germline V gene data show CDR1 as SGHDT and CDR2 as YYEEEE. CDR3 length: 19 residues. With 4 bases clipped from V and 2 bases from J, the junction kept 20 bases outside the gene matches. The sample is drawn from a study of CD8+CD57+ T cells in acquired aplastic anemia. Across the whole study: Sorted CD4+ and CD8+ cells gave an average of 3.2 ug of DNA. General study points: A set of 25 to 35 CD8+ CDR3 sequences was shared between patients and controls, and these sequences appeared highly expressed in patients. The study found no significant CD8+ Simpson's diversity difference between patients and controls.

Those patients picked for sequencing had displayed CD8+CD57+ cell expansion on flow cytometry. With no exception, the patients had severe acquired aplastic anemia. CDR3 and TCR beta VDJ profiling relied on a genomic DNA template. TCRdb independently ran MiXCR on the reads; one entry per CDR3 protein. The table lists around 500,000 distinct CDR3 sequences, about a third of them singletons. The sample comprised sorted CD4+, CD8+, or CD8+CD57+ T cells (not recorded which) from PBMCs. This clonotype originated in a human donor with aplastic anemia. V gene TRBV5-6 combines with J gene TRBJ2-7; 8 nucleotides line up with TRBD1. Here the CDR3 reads CASSPRTSTGQGTTYEQYF. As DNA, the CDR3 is TGTGCCAGCAGCCCCCGGACTTCAACCGGACAGGGTACTACCTACGAGCAGTACTTC.